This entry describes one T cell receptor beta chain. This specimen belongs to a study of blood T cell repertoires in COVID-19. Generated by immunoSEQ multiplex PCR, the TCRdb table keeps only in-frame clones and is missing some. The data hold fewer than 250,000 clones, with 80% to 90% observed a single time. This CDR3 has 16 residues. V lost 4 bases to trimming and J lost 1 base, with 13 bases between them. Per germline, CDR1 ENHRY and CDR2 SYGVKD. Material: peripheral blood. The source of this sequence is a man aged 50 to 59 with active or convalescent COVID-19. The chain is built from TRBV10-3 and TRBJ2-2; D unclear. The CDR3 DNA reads TGTGCCATCAGTGGTGGCCTCCGAGGGAACACCGGGGAGCTGTTTTTT. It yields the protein CAISGGLRGNTGELFF.